The 26 T cell receptor beta chains below come from one sample, sequenced in a study of human T cells and chemical hapten exposure. Time point of the sample: pre-sensitization, week 0. Stated treatment: therapeutic diphenylcyclopropenone sensitization with weekly scalp DPC. Each CDR3 protein gets one entry after TCRdb re-called the RACE reads with MiXCR. The sample lists more than 70,000 distinct CDR3 sequences, 8.5% occurring once. Here the sequenced sample was whole blood, taken in connection with sensitization to the hapten diphenylcyclopropenone (DPC). The receptors stem from a man aged 35 to 55 with alopecia areata. Some clones in this sample may be carry-over from other donors' samples.

This clonotype was seen repeatedly, ten times or more. V and J are TRBV7-6 and TRBJ2-5, with 10 bases aligning to TRBD1. The CDR3 spans 15 residues. CDR1 is SGHVS, CDR2 FNYEAQ, per germline. Trimming removed 5 bases from V and 5 bases from J; junction bases left unmatched: 8. For the CDR3, the DNA is TGTGCCAGCAGCACCATGACAGGGGGCAGGGAGACCCAGTACTTC. Translation gives CASSTMTGGRETQYF.

This clonotype was seen more than once but under ten times. The J gene is TRBJ1-2, the V gene TRBV7-9; no reliable D call. Germline CDR1 and CDR2: SEHNR and FQNEAQ (reference sequence). Trimming stripped 5 bases from V and 4 bases from J, with 14 bases between. The CDR3 loop spans 14 amino acids. The chain's CDR3 is CASSRTENFYGYTF. In nucleotides, the CDR3 is TGTGCCAGCAGCCGTACAGAAAATTTCTATGGCTACACCTTC.

V usage is TRBV28 and J usage is TRBJ2-6, with D maybe TRBD1 (6 bases). The CDR3 is made up of 16 amino acids. Trimming stripped 6 bases from V and 4 bases from J, with 16 bases between. Germline V gene sequence: CDR1 MDHEN, CDR2 SYDVKM. CDR3: CASRGAWGTGANVLTF. In DNA form, the CDR3 reads TGTGCCAGCAGGGGGGCATGGGGAACCGGGGCCAACGTCCTGACTTTC.

This clonotype was detected many times. V is TRBV5-1 and J is TRBJ1-1, with 7 bases fitting TRBD1. With 0 bases clipped from V and 4 bases from J, the junction kept 6 bases outside the gene matches. The CDR3 length is 15 residues. Germline CDR1 is SGHRS and CDR2 is YFSETQ. The CDR3 DNA is TGCGCCAGCAGCTTGGGGACAGGACGGGCCACTGAAGCTTTCTTT. Amino acids: CASSLGTGRATEAFF.

The chain recombines TRBV29-1 with TRBJ2-5; tentatively, D is TRBD1 or TRBD2 (5 bases each). V was pared by 7 bases and J by 5 bases, with 17 bases between. Germline CDR1 SQVTM, CDR2 ANQGSEA. The CDR3 loop spans 13 amino acids. The CDR3 DNA follows: TGCAGCGCTGGGCGAGGGGTCATCGAGACCCAGTACTTC. This sequence encodes CSAGRGVIETQYF.

This clonotype was counted at least ten times. The V and J genes are TRBV29-1 and TRBJ2-2; 9 bases match TRBD2. CDR3 size: 15 residues. V lost 2 bases to trimming and J lost 3 bases; unmatched junction nucleotides: 4. Germline V gene sequence: CDR1 SQVTM, CDR2 ANQGSEA. In DNA, the CDR3 is TGCAGCGTTGAACGGCGGGAGGGTTACACCGGGGAGCTGTTTTTT. This translates into CSVERREGYTGELFF.

This clonotype came up a few times. The V gene is TRBV11-3, the J gene TRBJ2-1; possible D gene TRBD1, 6 bases. Looked up from germline, CDR1 is SGHNT and CDR2 is YENEEA. This CDR3 spans 14 amino acids. The V end was cut by 5 bases, the J end by 5 bases, with 13 bases between. CDR3 residues: CASSVQGTDNEQFF. CDR3 sequence (DNA): TGTGCCAGCAGCGTACAGGGTACTGACAATGAGCAGTTCTTC.

In this sample, this clonotype turned up many times. The chain uses TRBV29-1 and TRBJ2-1, with TRBD1 identical over 8 bases. Germline-derived CDR1 and CDR2 are SQVTM and ANQGSEA. The junction had 8 bases not matched to a gene; V was cut back by 6 bases and J by 7 bases. This CDR3 is 13 amino acids long. The CDR3 sequence: CSVDRGGGNEQFF. The CDR3 DNA follows: TGCAGCGTCGACAGGGGAGGAGGTAATGAGCAGTTCTTC.

In this sample, this clonotype turned up a few times. The chain recombines TRBV12-3 or TRBV12-4 with TRBJ2-1; 9 bases are a match to TRBD2. CDR3 length equals 14 residues. J lost 8 bases, V lost 6 bases, and 8 bases had no gene match. In DNA form, the CDR3 reads TGTGCCAGCAGCCGCAGAGCGGGAGGCCATGAGCAGTTCTTC. Protein sequence: CASSRRAGGHEQFF.

This clonotype was counted at least ten times. The chain carries TRBV7-2 and TRBJ1-3, with D possibly matching TRBD1 (5 bases). This CDR3 is 15 amino acids long. Per germline, CDR1 SGHTA and CDR2 FQGNSA. V was pared by 4 bases and J by 5 bases, with 15 bases between. DNA for the CDR3: TGTGCCAGCAGCTCGACAGTCTCCAGGAGAAACACCATATATTTT. Translation: CASSSTVSRRNTIYF.

A few counts support this clonotype. The chain uses TRBV7-9 and TRBJ1-4; the D is unclear. The CDR3 sequence is 14 residues long. The germline gives CDR1 SEHNR, CDR2 FQNEAQ (reference sequence). Trimming removed 1 base from V and 6 bases from J, with 9 bases in between. CDR3 sequence (DNA): TGTGCCAGCAGCTTAGAATTCGCGGATGAAAAACTGTTTTTT. It specifies CASSLEFADEKLFF. The whole variable domain, filled in from reference TRBV7-9 and TRBJ1-4, reads DTGVSQNPRHKITKRGQNVTFRCDPISEHNRLYWYRQTLGQGPEFLTYFQNEAQLEKSRLLSDRFSAERPKGSFSTLEIQRTEQGDSAMYLCASSLEFADEKLFFGSGTQLSVL.

This chain connects TRBV3-1 to TRBJ2-1; D is undetermined. CDR3 size: 15 residues. The germline gives CDR1 LGHDT, CDR2 YNNKEL (reference sequence). Trimming removed 0 bases from V and 2 bases from J, with 8 bases in between. CDR3 protein: CASSQEIGPYNEQFF. The DNA of the CDR3 is TGTGCCAGCAGCCAAGAGATCGGTCCCTACAATGAGCAGTTCTTC.

In its sample, this clonotype was seen a few times. The chain uses TRBV10-3 and TRBJ1-5, with D perhaps TRBD1 (6 bases). The CDR3 has 13 residues. Germline loops: CDR1 ENHRY, CDR2 SYGVKD. V was shortened by 6 bases and J by 5 bases, with 11 bases between the two germline ends. CDR3 DNA: TGTGCCATCAGACAGGGTCTGCATCAGCCCCAGCATTTT. Translating it yields CAIRQGLHQPQHF.

The chain combines TRBV30 with TRBJ1-2; TRBD1 matches 8 bases. The V segment lost 5 bases and the J segment 2 bases; nucleotides outside the gene matches: 1. The length of the CDR3 is 12 residues. CDR1 is GTSNPN, CDR2 SVGIG, per germline (reference sequence). The DNA for the CDR3 is TGTGCCTGGTGGACAGGGAACTATGGCTACACCTTC. It translates to CAWWTGNYGYTF.

This clonotype was detected a few times. The chain carries TRBV7-8 and TRBJ2-3; D is unclear. This CDR3 has 13 residues. Trimming shortened V by 1 base and J by 4 bases, and 6 bases separated the two germline ends. The V gene's germline CDR1 is SGHVS and CDR2 FQNEAQ. CDR3 sequence (DNA): TGTGCCAGCAGCTTAGGGGCCCCAGATACGCAGTATTTT. It is translated as CASSLGAPDTQYF.

The rearrangement uses TRBV20-1 and TRBJ1-6; D is possibly TRBD1 (5 bases). The germline CDR1 and CDR2 sequences are DFQATT and SNEGSKA (reference sequence). The CDR3 length is 16 residues. CDR3 sequence: CRAAGGAVGGNSPLHF. Written as DNA, the CDR3 is TGCAGGGCGGCAGGCGGGGCGGTGGGAGGTAATTCACCCCTCCACTTT.

This clonotype showed up many times. The CDR3: CASSPNSGSNQPQHF. The DNA for the CDR3 is TGTGCCAGCAGCCCCAACTCAGGGAGCAATCAGCCCCAGCATTTT. V and J are TRBV7-9 and TRBJ1-5; possibly TRBD1 for D (5 bases). Deletions cut 5 bases from V and 1 base from J, with 12 bases between. The CDR3 runs 15 residues. From germline, CDR1 is SEHNR and CDR2 FQNEAQ (reference sequence).

The rearrangement joins TRBV2 to TRBJ1-5; possibly TRBD1 for D (5 bases). V lost 2 bases and J 2 bases, leaving 7 bases between the germline ends. The CDR3 length is 14 residues. Per germline, CDR1 SNHLY and CDR2 FYNNEI. CDR3 loop: CASSEQGGNQPQHF. The CDR3 DNA is TGTGCCAGCAGTGAACAGGGAGGCAATCAGCCCCAGCATTTT.

This clonotype has only a few counts. This chain links TRBV14 with TRBJ2-3; D unresolved. Trimming removed 3 bases from V and 6 bases from J, with 10 bases in between. The CDR3 is made up of 13 amino acids. Per germline, CDR1 SGHDN and CDR2 FVKESK. CDR3 sequence reads: CASSHLSSDTQYF. In DNA form, the CDR3 reads TGTGCCAGCAGCCATTTGTCCTCGGATACGCAGTATTTT.

The rearrangement joins TRBV12-3 or TRBV12-4 to TRBJ2-4, with a weak D call TRBD1 (5 bases). This CDR3 region has 13 residues. Trimming removed 3 bases from V and 7 bases from J, with 10 bases in between. The CDR3 DNA reads TGTGCCAGCAGTTTGAACAGGTGGAACATTCAGTACTTC. Translated, it gives CASSLNRWNIQYF.

In its sample, this clonotype was seen a few times. This rearrangement joins TRBV4-3 to TRBJ2-3; 7 bases line up with TRBD2. The CDR3 covers 15 residues. After removal of 3 bases from V and 0 bases from J, the junction contained 3 bases not matched to a gene. Germline V gene data show CDR1 as LGHNA and CDR2 as YSLEER. CDR3 bases: TGCGCCAGCAGCCAGCGGGAGATGAGCACAGATACGCAGTATTTT. Its protein is CASSQREMSTDTQYF.

This clonotype appeared once. The V call is TRBV20-1, the J call TRBJ1-1, with a weak D call TRBD1 (5 bases). The length of the CDR3 is 13 residues. CDR1 and CDR2 from the germline V gene are DFQATT and SNEGSKA (reference sequence). Trimming took off 5 bases at V and 3 bases at J, with 13 bases between the two ends. Here the CDR3 reads CSAGRQSDTEAFF. CDR3 DNA sequence: TGCAGTGCTGGACGACAGTCGGACACTGAAGCTTTCTTT.

This clonotype was seen a few times. The chain carries TRBV14 and TRBJ2-5; D remains unclear. This CDR3 comprises 13 residues. V was pared by 1 base and J by 13 bases, with 16 bases between. The germline V gene has CDR1 SGHDN and CDR2 FVKESK. CDR3 sequence: CASSQGATTPRYF. The CDR3 DNA follows: TGTGCCAGCAGCCAAGGGGCTACGACCCCTAGGTACTTC.

This clonotype was observed a handful of times. V usage is TRBV20-1 and J usage is TRBJ2-7; 9 nucleotides match TRBD1. V lost 1 base and J lost 2; bases outside the gene matches: 3. The CDR3 has 14 amino acids. CDR1 is DFQATT, CDR2 SNEGSKA, per germline (reference sequence). CDR3 sequence reads: CSARVGTGTYEQYF. As DNA, the CDR3 is TGCAGTGCTAGAGTTGGGACAGGGACCTACGAGCAGTACTTC.

This clonotype was found many times. The chain recombines TRBV6-2 or TRBV6-3 with TRBJ2-7; 9 nucleotides align to TRBD2. CDR1 is MNHEY, CDR2 SVGEGT, per germline. V gave up 3 bases and J gave up 6 bases; unmatched junction bases: 18. The CDR3 consists of 18 residues. The CDR3 DNA follows: TGTGCCAGCAGTTATCGGTCGGATCCTAGCGGGGCCTCCGGCGAGCAGTACGTC. Residues: CASSYRSDPSGASGEQYV.

The rearrangement joins TRBV28 to TRBJ2-5; D uncertain. With 8 bases removed from V and 1 base from J, the gap between germline ends came to 14 bases. Germline V gives CDR1 MDHEN, CDR2 SYDVKM. The CDR3 consists of 14 residues. The CDR3 spells CASVPRRGQETQYF. CDR3 in DNA: TGTGCCAGCGTCCCGCGGAGAGGCCAAGAGACCCAGTACTTC.